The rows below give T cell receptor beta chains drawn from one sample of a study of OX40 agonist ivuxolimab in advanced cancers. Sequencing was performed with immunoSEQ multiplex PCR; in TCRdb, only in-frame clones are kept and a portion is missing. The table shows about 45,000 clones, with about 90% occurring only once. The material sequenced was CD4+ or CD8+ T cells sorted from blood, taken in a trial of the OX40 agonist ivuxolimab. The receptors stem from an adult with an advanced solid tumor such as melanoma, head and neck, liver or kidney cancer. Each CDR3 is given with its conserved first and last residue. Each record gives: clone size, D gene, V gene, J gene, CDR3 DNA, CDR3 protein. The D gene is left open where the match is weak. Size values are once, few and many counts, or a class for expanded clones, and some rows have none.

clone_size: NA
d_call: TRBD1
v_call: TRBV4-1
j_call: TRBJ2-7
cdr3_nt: TGCGCCAGCAGCCAAGTAGTCGGGACAGTCGAGCAGTACTTC
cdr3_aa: CASSQVVGTVEQYF

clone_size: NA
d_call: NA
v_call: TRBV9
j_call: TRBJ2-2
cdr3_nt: TGTGCCAGCAGCGTAGGGTCAGGCGGCGGGGAGCTGTTTTTT
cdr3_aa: CASSVGSGGGELFF

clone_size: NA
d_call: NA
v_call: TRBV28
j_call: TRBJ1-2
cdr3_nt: TGTGCCAGCAGTTGGGGCGTTGGTATGTACACCTTC
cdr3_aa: CASSWGVGMYTF

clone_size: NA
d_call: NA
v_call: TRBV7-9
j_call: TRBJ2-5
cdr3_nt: TGTGCCAGCAGCTTAGGTGACACAGGACTCCAAGAGACCCAGTACTTC
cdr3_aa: CASSLGDTGLQETQYF

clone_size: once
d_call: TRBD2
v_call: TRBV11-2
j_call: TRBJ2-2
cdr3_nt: TGTGCCAGCAGCTCCTTGGCGGGAGAGGCCGGGGAGCTGTTTTTT
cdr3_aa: CASSSLAGEAGELFF

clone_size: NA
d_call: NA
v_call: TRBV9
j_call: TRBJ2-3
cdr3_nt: TGTGCCAGCAGCGTAGAGGGCGGAAACACAGATACGCAGTATTTT
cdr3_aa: CASSVEGGNTDTQYF

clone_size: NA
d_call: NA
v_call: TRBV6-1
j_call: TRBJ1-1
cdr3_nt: TGTGCCAGCAGTGAACAGGTGTCCAGATATTTAACTGAAGCTTTCTTT
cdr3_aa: CASSEQVSRYLTEAFF

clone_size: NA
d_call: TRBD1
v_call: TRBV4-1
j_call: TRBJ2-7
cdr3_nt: TGCGCCAGCAGCCAAGATCCCGGACAGGGGAGGGGTAGAGAGCAGTACTTC
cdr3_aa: CASSQDPGQGRGREQYF

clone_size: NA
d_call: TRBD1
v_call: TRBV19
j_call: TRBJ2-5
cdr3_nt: TGTGCCAGTAGTGAGCCGACAGGGGGTTGGGAAGAGACCCAGTACTTC
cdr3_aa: CASSEPTGGWEETQYF

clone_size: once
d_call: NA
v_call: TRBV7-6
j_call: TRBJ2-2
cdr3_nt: TGTGCCAGCAGCTTAGCCAACGTATGGACCGGGGAGCTGTTTTTT
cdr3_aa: CASSLANVWTGELFF

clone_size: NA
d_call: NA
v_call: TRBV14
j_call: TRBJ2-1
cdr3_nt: TGTGCCAGCAGCCCGGGACTTCCCGGAGCCTACAATGAGCAGTTCTTC
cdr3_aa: CASSPGLPGAYNEQFF

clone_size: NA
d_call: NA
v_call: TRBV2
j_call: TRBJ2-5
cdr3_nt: TGTGCCACACAGGCTCCCCTCGGGGCCCAGTACTTC
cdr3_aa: CATQAPLGAQYF

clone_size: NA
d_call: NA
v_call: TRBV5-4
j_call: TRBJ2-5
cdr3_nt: TGTGCCAGCAGCTCCGCAGGGGGAGGAGAGACCCAGTACTTC
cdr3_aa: CASSSAGGGETQYF

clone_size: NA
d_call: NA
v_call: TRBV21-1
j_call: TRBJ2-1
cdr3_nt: TGTGCCAGCAGCAAAGATGGGACTGTAAATGAGCAGTTCTTC
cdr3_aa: CASSKDGTVNEQFF

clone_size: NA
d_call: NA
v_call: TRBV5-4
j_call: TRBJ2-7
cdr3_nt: TGTGCCAGCAGCTTGTTAGGTCAACCCTACGAGCAGTACTTC
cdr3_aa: CASSLLGQPYEQYF

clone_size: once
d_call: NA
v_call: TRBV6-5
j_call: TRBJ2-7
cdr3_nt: TGTGCCAGCAGTGGATATAGCTCCTACGAGCAGTACTTC
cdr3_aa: CASSGYSSYEQYF

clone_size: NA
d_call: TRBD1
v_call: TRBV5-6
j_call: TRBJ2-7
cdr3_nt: TGTGCCAGCAGTTTCCGGGACAGGGTGATACCCTACGAGCAGTACTTC
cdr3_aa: CASSFRDRVIPYEQYF

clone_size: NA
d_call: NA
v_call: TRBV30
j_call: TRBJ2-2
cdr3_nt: TGTGCCTGGAGTGTACCCTCAGGAAAGTTTCGGTTAAAAGGGGAGCTGTTTTTT
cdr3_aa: CAWSVPSGKFRLKGELFF

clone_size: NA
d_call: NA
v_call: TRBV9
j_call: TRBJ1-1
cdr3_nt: TGTGCCAGCAGCCCGCGCGGGGGCGCGACTGAAGCTTTCTTT
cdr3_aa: CASSPRGGATEAFF

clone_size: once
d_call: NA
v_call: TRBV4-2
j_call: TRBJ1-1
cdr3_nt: TGTGCCAGCAGCCAAGATCGTTACGGCAACACTGAAGCTTTCTTT
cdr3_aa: CASSQDRYGNTEAFF

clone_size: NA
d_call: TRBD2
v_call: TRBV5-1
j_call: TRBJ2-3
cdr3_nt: TGCGCCAGCAGCTTGGTGGCGGGAGGGCGGACAGATACGCAGTATTTT
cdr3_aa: CASSLVAGGRTDTQYF

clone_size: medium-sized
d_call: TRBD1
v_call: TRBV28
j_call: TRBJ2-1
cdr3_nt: TGTGCCAGCAGCCTAGGGACAGCCGGTGAGCAGTTCTTC
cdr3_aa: CASSLGTAGEQFF

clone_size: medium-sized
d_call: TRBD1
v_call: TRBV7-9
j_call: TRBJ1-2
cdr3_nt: TGTGCCAGCAGCCCGGGACAGGGAGACTACACCTTC
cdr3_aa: CASSPGQGDYTF

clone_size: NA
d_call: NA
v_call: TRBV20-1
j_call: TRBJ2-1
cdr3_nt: TGCAGTGCTACACTAGACAATGAGCAGTTCTTC
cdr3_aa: CSATLDNEQFF

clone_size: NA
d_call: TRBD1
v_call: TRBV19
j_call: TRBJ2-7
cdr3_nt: TGTGCCAGTAGTATCTCCAGGACAGGGGGCTACGAGCAGTACTTC
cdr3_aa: CASSISRTGGYEQYF

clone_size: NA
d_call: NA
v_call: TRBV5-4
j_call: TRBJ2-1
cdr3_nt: TGTGCCAGCAGCTTGTCGGACAATGAGCAGTTCTTC
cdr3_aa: CASSLSDNEQFF

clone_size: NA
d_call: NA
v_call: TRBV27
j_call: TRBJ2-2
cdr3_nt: TGTGCCAGCAGCCGTCCCCGGGTGTCGGGAGACACCGGGGAGCTGTTTTTT
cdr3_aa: CASSRPRVSGDTGELFF

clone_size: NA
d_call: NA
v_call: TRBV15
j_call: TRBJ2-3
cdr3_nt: TGTGCCACCAGCACTACTCGGATCACCTGGGACACAGATACGCAGTATTTT
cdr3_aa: CATSTTRITWDTDTQYF

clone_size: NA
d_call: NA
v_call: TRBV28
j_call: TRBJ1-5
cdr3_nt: TGTGCCAGCAGTTTAAATCCCCACAATCAGCCCCAGCATTTT
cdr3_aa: CASSLNPHNQPQHF

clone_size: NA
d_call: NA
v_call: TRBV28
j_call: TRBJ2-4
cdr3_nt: TGTGCCAGCAGTTTCGCGGCACAAACCGGCATTCAGTACTTC
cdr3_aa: CASSFAAQTGIQYF

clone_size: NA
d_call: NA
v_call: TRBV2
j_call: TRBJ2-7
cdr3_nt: TGTGCCAGCGAAAAAAGGGGGTACGAGCAGTACTTC
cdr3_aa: CASEKRGYEQYF

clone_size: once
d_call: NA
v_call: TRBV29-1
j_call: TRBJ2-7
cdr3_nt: TGCAGCGTTGAGGAGGGCTACGAGCAGTACTTC
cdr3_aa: CSVEEGYEQYF

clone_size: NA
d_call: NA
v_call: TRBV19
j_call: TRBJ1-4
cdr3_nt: TGTGCCAGTAGAAACTCCGGCGTCCCGAATGAAAAACTGTTTTTT
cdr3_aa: CASRNSGVPNEKLFF

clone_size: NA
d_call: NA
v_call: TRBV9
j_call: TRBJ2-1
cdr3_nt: TGTGCCAGCAGCCAAGCCGAGTACAATGAGCAGTTCTTC
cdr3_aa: CASSQAEYNEQFF

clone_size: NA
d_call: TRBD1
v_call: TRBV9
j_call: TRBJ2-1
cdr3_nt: TGTGCCAGCAGCGCCCCGGGACAGGTTGCCTACAATGAGCAGTTCTTC
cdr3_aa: CASSAPGQVAYNEQFF

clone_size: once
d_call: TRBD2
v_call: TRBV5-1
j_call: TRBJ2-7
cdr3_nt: TGCGCCAGCAGCGGAGTAGCGGGAACACCCAACGAGCAGTACTTC
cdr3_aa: CASSGVAGTPNEQYF

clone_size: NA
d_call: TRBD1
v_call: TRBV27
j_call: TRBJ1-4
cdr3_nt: TGTGCCAGCAGCCCAGGGGGCCGGGTTGAAAAACTGTTTTTT
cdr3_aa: CASSPGGRVEKLFF

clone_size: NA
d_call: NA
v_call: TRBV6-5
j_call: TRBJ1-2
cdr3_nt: TGTGCCAGCAGCGAACGGGTAAACTATGGCTACACCTTC
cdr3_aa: CASSERVNYGYTF

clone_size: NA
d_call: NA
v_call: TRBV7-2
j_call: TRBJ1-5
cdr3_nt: TGTGCCAGCAGCTTAACTCCCACGACCGTAAGCAATCAGCCCCAGCATTTT
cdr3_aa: CASSLTPTTVSNQPQHF

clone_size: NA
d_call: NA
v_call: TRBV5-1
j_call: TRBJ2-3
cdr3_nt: TGCGCCAGCAGCTACCGGGACTCTATCACAGATACGCAGTATTTT
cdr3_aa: CASSYRDSITDTQYF